These 14 T cell receptor beta chains came from one sample sequenced in a study of CD8 T cells in Susac syndrome. Random-hexamer reverse transcription was applied to roughly 0.5 to 1 ug RNA. TCRdb analysed the immunoSEQ multiplex PCR reads with MiXCR anew, one entry per CDR3 protein. The profile shows 170,000 or so distinct CDR3 sequences, 90% to 97% of them singletons. The sample comprised CD4+ T cells from PBMCs. Receptors originate from a human donor with Susac syndrome.

The V and J genes are TRBV28 and TRBJ1-1, with D perhaps matching TRBD1 (5 bases). The germline CDR1 and CDR2 sequences are MDHEN and SYDVKM. The CDR3 is 14 amino acids. Trimming left V 5 bases short and J 6 bases short, with 16 bases between. The CDR3 loop reads CASSEQGAGAEAFF. CDR3 coding DNA: TGTGCCAGCAGTGAGCAGGGTGCGGGGGCTGAAGCTTTCTTT.

V and J are TRBV18 and TRBJ1-1, with 8 nucleotides matching TRBD1. V shed 0 bases, J shed 0 bases, and the junction held 0 bases outside the gene matches. This CDR3 has 15 residues. The V gene's germline CDR1 is KGHSH and CDR2 LQKENI. CDR3 amino acids: CASSPPTGVNTEAFF. In nucleotides, the CDR3 is TGTGCCAGCTCACCACCGACAGGGGTGAACACTGAAGCTTTCTTT. The full variable domain, its missing parts supplied by reference TRBV18 and TRBJ1-1, is NAGVMQNPRHLVRRRGQEARLRCSPMKGHSHVYWYRQLPEEGLKFMVYLQKENIIDESGMPKERFSAEFPKEGPSILRIQQVVRGDSAAYFCASSPPTGVNTEAFFGQGTRLTVV.

The chain carries TRBV7-9 and TRBJ1-5; possible D gene TRBD1, 5 bases. The V gene lost 8 bases and the J gene lost 4 bases, with 9 bases spanning the gap. CDR3 length: 12 amino acids. Germline assignment: CDR1 SEHNR and CDR2 FQNEAQ (reference sequence). The CDR3 sequence is CASDKGNQPQHF. The CDR3 DNA reads TGTGCCAGCGACAAGGGGAATCAGCCCCAGCATTTT.

The J gene is TRBJ2-7, the V gene TRBV10-3; weak D call: TRBD2 (6 bases). CDR1 and CDR2 (germline): ENHRY, SYGVKD. Trimming left V 10 bases short and J 2 bases short, with 12 bases between. This CDR3 contains 12 residues. The CDR3 coding sequence is TGTGCCACCGGGAGCGTTACCTACGAGCAGTACGTC. It specifies CATGSVTYEQYV.

V and J are TRBV11-2 and TRBJ2-7; 8 nucleotides agree with TRBD1. J lost 2 bases, V lost 5 bases, and 2 bases had no gene match. This CDR3 comprises 13 residues. In germline, CDR1 is SGHAT, CDR2 FQNNGV. CDR3 bases: TGTGCCAGCAGCGCACAGGGGGCCTACGAGCAGTACGTC. Protein sequence: CASSAQGAYEQYV.

The chain has TRBV18 and TRBJ2-5; D gene unclear. V dropped 6 bases and J dropped 3 bases, with 11 bases sitting between them. This CDR3 is built from 13 residues. The germline CDR1 and CDR2 sequences are KGHSH and LQKENI. The CDR3 coding sequence is TGTGCCAGCTCTAACGGGCTAGAAGAGACCCAGTACTTC. This gives the protein CASSNGLEETQYF.

V and J are TRBV19 and TRBJ1-1; 7 positions agree with TRBD1. The CDR3 consists of 14 residues. Germline V lookup: CDR1 LNHDA, CDR2 SQIVND (reference sequence). V trimming: 11 bases; J trimming: 0 bases; junction bases outside the gene matches: 9. The CDR3 sequence: CAGRDSSMNTEAFF. The DNA for the CDR3 is TGTGCCGGACGGGACAGTTCAATGAACACTGAAGCTTTCTTT.

The CDR3 coding sequence is TGTGCCACCGATAAACCTAAATCCCACGAGCAGTACGTC. Translated: CATDKPKSHEQYV. V gene TRBV15 combines with J gene TRBJ2-7; D remains ambiguous. CDR3 size: 13 residues. V lost 8 bases and J lost 5, with 16 bases in between. Germline assignment: CDR1 LNHNV and CDR2 YYDKDF (reference sequence).

V gene TRBV27 combines with J gene TRBJ2-2; D remains ambiguous. The germline V and J ends were trimmed by 0 bases and 7 bases, with 6 bases remaining between them. The CDR3 contains 13 residues. Germline V gene sequence: CDR1 MNHEY, CDR2 SMNVEV (reference sequence). The CDR3 nucleotides read TGTGCCAGCAGTTTATCGGCGTACGGGGAGCTGTTTTTT. Protein product: CASSLSAYGELFF.

This clonotype was seen just once. The V and J genes are TRBV7-2 and TRBJ2-5; TRBD2 is a possible D gene (6 bases). Deletions cut 2 bases from V and 5 bases from J, with 12 bases between. CDR3 length: 14 residues. The germline V gene has CDR1 SGHTA and CDR2 FQGNSA. This CDR3 is CASSLSLAAETQYF. CDR3 sequence (DNA): TGTGCCAGCAGCTTATCACTAGCAGCGGAGACCCAGTACTTC.

V usage is TRBV20-1 and J usage is TRBJ2-7; tentatively, D is TRBD1 or TRBD2 (6 bases each). V was pared by 6 bases and J by 4 bases, with 10 bases between. The V gene's germline CDR1 is DFQATT and CDR2 SNEGSKA (reference sequence). The CDR3 covers 11 residues. The CDR3 reads CSATGTYEQYF. CDR3 in DNA: TGCAGTGCAACAGGGACTTACGAGCAGTACTTC.

The chain couples TRBV11-2 to TRBJ1-1; 8 bases agree with TRBD1. V trimming: 5 bases; J trimming: 1 base; junction bases outside the gene matches: 9. The CDR3 spans 16 residues. Germline values: CDR1 SGHAT, CDR2 FQNNGV. The CDR3 coding sequence is TGTGCCAGCAGCCCGATCGGACAGGGAAAGAACACTGAAGCTTTCTTT. It encodes CASSPIGQGKNTEAFF.

V and J are TRBV28 and TRBJ1-2, with a tentative D call TRBD1 (6 bases). The CDR3 consists of 14 residues. V was pared by 5 bases and J by 8 bases, with 18 bases between. From germline, CDR1 is MDHEN and CDR2 SYDVKM. This chain's CDR3 is CASSGAGESGGYTF. CDR3 nucleotide sequence: TGTGCCAGCAGTGGAGCAGGGGAAAGTGGCGGCTACACCTTC.

V usage is TRBV5-4 and J usage is TRBJ2-3; maybe TRBD1 (6 bases). In germline, CDR1 is SGHNT, CDR2 YYREEE (reference sequence). V dropped 0 bases and J dropped 3 bases, with 8 bases sitting between them. The CDR3 is made up of 14 amino acids. DNA of the CDR3: TGTGCCAGCAGCTTGGGAGGGGGAACAGATACGCAGTATTTT. Its translation is CASSLGGGTDTQYF. The full variable domain, completed using reference TRBV5-4 and TRBJ2-3, is ETGVTQSPTHLIKTRGQQVTLRCSSQSGHNTVSWYQQALGQGPQFIFQYYREEENGRGNFPPRFSGLQFPNYSSELNVNALELDDSALYLCASSLGGGTDTQYFGPGTRLTVL.